This is a list of T cell receptor beta chains from one sample in a study of cytomegalovirus exposure and HLA in healthy donors. Only in-frame clones appear in the TCRdb table, and some are missing; sequencing was by immunoSEQ multiplex PCR. This table has roughly 160,000 clones, about 80% appearing once. The specimen was PBMCs. These TCRs come from a man aged 25 to 45 in good health and CMV-seronegative. CDR3s include the opening cysteine and the closing phenylalanine or tryptophan. The order of the fields is J gene, clone size, V gene, D gene, CDR3 DNA, CDR3 protein. A D gene is named only where the DNA matches it firmly. Clone size, where shown, is once, few, many, or a class for clones that have expanded.

TRBJ2-1,once,TRBV19,NA,TGTGCCAGTACAGGGGATTGGAATGAGCAGTTCTTC,CASTGDWNEQFF
TRBJ2-7,NA,TRBV27,TRBD2,TGTGCCAGCAGTCCGGGGGGGAGTCAGTACGAGCAGTACTTC,CASSPGGSQYEQYF
TRBJ1-2,NA,TRBV20-1,NA,TGCAGCGAACGGGGTACCTATGGCTACACCTTC,CSERGTYGYTF
TRBJ1-1,NA,TRBV2,NA,TGTGCCAGCAGTGAAAAAACAGGCACTGAAGCTTTCTTT,CASSEKTGTEAFF
TRBJ2-5,NA,TRBV2,TRBD1,TGTGCCAGCAGTGAAGCCCCGACAGGGGAGTTTGAGACCCAGTACTTC,CASSEAPTGEFETQYF
TRBJ1-2,NA,TRBV11-2,TRBD1,TGTGCCAGCAGCTACGACAGGGGTGATGGCTACACCTTC,CASSYDRGDGYTF
TRBJ2-2,NA,TRBV9,TRBD1,TGTGCCAGCTCCCGAGGGGGCACCACCGGGGAGCTGTTTTTT,CASSRGGTTGELFF
TRBJ2-5,NA,TRBV28,TRBD2,TGTGCCAGCGGCTTGCTTCTGCGGGGGGTCAGGGCAAATGAAGAGACCCAGTACTTC,CASGLLLRGVRANEETQYF
TRBJ2-7,NA,TRBV13,TRBD1,TGTGCCAGCAGCACAGGGACAGGGCACCACGAGCAGTACTTC,CASSTGTGHHEQYF
TRBJ1-3,NA,TRBV18,TRBD1,TGTGCCAGCTCAACTCAGACAGGGGCTGGAAACACCATATATTTT,CASSTQTGAGNTIYF
TRBJ2-1,NA,TRBV5-4,NA,TGTGCCAGCAGCTTGAGCACTAGCTCGACTGGAGAGCAGTTCTTC,CASSLSTSSTGEQFF
TRBJ2-3,NA,TRBV9,TRBD2,TGTGCCAGCAGTCGCCGGGACTACACAGATACGCAGTATTTT,CASSRRDYTDTQYF
TRBJ2-5,NA,TRBV19,TRBD1,TGTGCCAGTAGTATAATGGACAGGGGGACCCAGTACTTC,CASSIMDRGTQYF
TRBJ2-7,NA,TRBV27,NA,TGTGCCAGCAGTTCTACCCCGGGGGGCGGCCACGAGCAGTACTTC,CASSSTPGGGHEQYF
TRBJ1-5,NA,TRBV6-6,NA,TGTGCCAGCAGCCAAAACAGGGCCTTGGGCCAGCATTTT,CASSQNRALGQHF
TRBJ2-7,few,TRBV6-5,NA,TGTGCCAGCAGGAGGGACTTACTCTCCTACGAGCAGTACTTC,CASRRDLLSYEQYF
TRBJ2-1,NA,TRBV27,TRBD1,TGTGCCAGCCGACAGGGCCCCTACAATGAGCAGTTCTTC,CASRQGPYNEQFF
TRBJ2-3,NA,TRBV27,TRBD1,TGTGCCAGCAGCCCTGCGTCCAGATTAGGACAGGGGGATACGCAGTATTTT,CASSPASRLGQGDTQYF
TRBJ1-3,NA,TRBV14,NA,TGTGCCAGCCGAGGGCGATCTGGAAACACCATATATTTT,CASRGRSGNTIYF
TRBJ2-7,few,TRBV7-9,TRBD1,TGTGCCAGCAGCCCCCCAGGGGGACAGACCTACGAGCAGTACTTC,CASSPPGGQTYEQYF
TRBJ1-1,few,TRBV4-1,NA,TGCGCCAGCAGCTCGCAAGGGGGTAACACTGAAGCTTTCTTT,CASSSQGGNTEAFF
TRBJ1-4,NA,TRBV5-4,NA,TGTGCCAGCGTGGATAGGGGGTCCGGGAATGAAAAACTGTTTTTT,CASVDRGSGNEKLFF
TRBJ1-2,NA,TRBV5-4,TRBD1,TGTGCCAGCAGCTTGGGGCAGGGGGTCTACACCTTC,CASSLGQGVYTF
TRBJ1-1,NA,TRBV7-3,NA,TGTGCCAGCAGCCCTTATCGGGGTATGAAGCCTGAAGCTTTCTTT,CASSPYRGMKPEAFF
TRBJ1-1,NA,TRBV27,NA,TGTGCCAGCAGTTTATCCACAGTGTTAGGCATTAAGAGACGCACTGAAGCTTTCTTT,CASSLSTVLGIKRRTEAFF
TRBJ2-5,NA,TRBV18,NA,TGTGCCAGCTCACCCCGAGCTGCGGAGACCCAGTACTTC,CASSPRAAETQYF
TRBJ2-7,NA,TRBV5-1,TRBD2,TGCGCCAGCAGATTCGGACTAGCGGGAGGCGCCGAGCAGTACTTC,CASRFGLAGGAEQYF
TRBJ1-1,NA,TRBV25-1,TRBD1,TGTGCCAGCAGTGAATTAGACAGGGGGCGGGAGGCTTTCTTT,CASSELDRGREAFF